This passage covers 7 T cell receptor beta chains from one sample sequenced in a study of post-analysis software for immune sequencing data. General study results and limits: Relative to controls, patients had five TRBV segments at higher frequency, with TRBV5-6, TRBV5-1 and TRBV20-1 among these.

Each TCR beta cDNA library carried unique molecular identifiers. TCRdb processed the PCR reads anew with MiXCR; each CDR3 protein has one entry. The repertoire includes around 400,000 distinct CDR3 sequences, over 30% of them detected once, and about 7.6% sits in the top ten. Their antigen targets remain unknown. Sequenced: blood. These receptors all come from a girl aged 2 to 10 with multiple sclerosis.

This clonotype was counted only a few times. This chain joins TRBV27 and TRBJ1-2, with D unresolved. This CDR3 contains 14 residues. Germline V gene data show CDR1 as MNHEY and CDR2 as SMNVEV (reference sequence). The V and J ends lost 6 bases and 7 bases respectively, with 18 bases between them. The CDR3 loop reads CASRLAPGFGGYTF. The CDR3 coding sequence is TGTGCCAGCAGACTAGCCCCGGGGTTTGGTGGCTACACCTTC.

The V and J genes are TRBV6-5 and TRBJ2-7; D ambiguous. In germline, CDR1 is MNHEY, CDR2 SVGAGI. V was clipped by 0 bases and J by 7 bases, with 16 bases between them. The CDR3 has 15 amino acids. The CDR3 region is CASSYSPTPYNEQYF. CDR3 nucleotide sequence: TGTGCCAGCAGTTACTCCCCGACCCCTTACAATGAGCAGTACTTC.

The chain combines TRBV12-3 or TRBV12-4 with TRBJ2-7, with 7 nucleotides matching TRBD1. The CDR3 extends over 13 amino acids. J was trimmed by 7 bases and V by 2 bases; bases with no gene match: 5. The CDR3 protein is CASSLRGGREQYF. The CDR3 DNA sequence: TGTGCCAGCAGTTTACGAGGGGGCCGGGAGCAGTACTTC.

This clonotype was picked up a small number of times. The J gene is TRBJ1-2, the V gene TRBV15, with 7 bases identical to TRBD1. V dropped 1 base and J dropped 4; count of bases not matched to a gene: 12. This CDR3 comprises 17 residues. Looked up from germline, CDR1 is LNHNV and CDR2 is YYDKDF (reference sequence). DNA for the CDR3: TGTGCCACCAGCAGAGTTAGATTGCGGGACAGCTCCTATGGCTACACCTTC. This encodes CATSRVRLRDSSYGYTF.

This clonotype has a handful of counts. The chain recombines TRBV10-3 with TRBJ2-1; TRBD2 matches at 11 bases. The CDR3 loop spans 16 amino acids. After removal of 7 bases from V and 2 bases from J, the junction contained 7 bases not matched to a gene. Germline V gene data show CDR1 as ENHRY and CDR2 as SYGVKD. The CDR3 sequence is CAITDAGLAAYNEQFF. In DNA, the CDR3 is TGTGCCATCACGGACGCGGGACTAGCGGCCTACAATGAGCAGTTCTTC.

The gene calls are TRBV29-1 and TRBJ2-7; D is ambiguous. The V gene lost 5 bases and the J gene lost 0 bases, with 14 bases spanning the gap. The CDR3 sequence is 14 residues long. Germline CDR1 is SQVTM and CDR2 is ANQGSEA. For the CDR3, the DNA is TGCAGCGTTACCCTTAGTAGAGGCTCCTACGAGCAGTACTTC. Translation: CSVTLSRGSYEQYF.

V gene TRBV7-3 combines with J gene TRBJ2-7; 8 bases match TRBD1. Per the germline V gene, CDR1 is SGHTA and CDR2 is FQGTGA. The CDR3 loop spans 17 amino acids. V trimming: 4 bases; J trimming: 5 bases; junction bases outside the gene matches: 16. This CDR3 reads CASSSPASDRGGDEQYF. The CDR3 region has the DNA TGTGCCAGCAGCTCACCGGCGTCCGACAGGGGAGGCGACGAGCAGTACTTC. The full variable domain, rest sourced from reference TRBV7-3 and TRBJ2-7, is GAGVSQTPSNKVTEKGKYVELRCDPISGHTALYWYRQSLGQGPEFLIYFQGTGAADDSGLPNDRFFAVRPEGSVSTLKIQRTERGDSAVYLCASSSPASDRGGDEQYFGPGTRLTVT.